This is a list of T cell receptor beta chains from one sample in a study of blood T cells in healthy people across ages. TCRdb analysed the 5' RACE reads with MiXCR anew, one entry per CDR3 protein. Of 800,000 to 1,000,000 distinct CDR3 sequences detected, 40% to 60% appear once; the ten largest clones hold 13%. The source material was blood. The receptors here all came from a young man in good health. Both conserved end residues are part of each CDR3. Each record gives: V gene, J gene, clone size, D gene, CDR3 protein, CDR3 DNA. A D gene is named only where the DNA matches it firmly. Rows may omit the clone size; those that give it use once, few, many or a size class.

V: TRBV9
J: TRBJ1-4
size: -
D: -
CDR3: CASSASKRSEKLFF
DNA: TGTGCCAGCAGCGCCTCTAAGCGCTCTGAAAAACTGTTTTTT

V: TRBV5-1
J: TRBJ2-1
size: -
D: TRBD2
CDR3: CASSESGGAVNEQFF
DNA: TGCGCCAGCAGCGAAAGCGGGGGGGCCGTCAATGAGCAGTTCTTC

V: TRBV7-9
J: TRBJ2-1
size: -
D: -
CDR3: CAGEGSYNEQFF
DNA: TGTGCCGGAGAGGGGTCGTACAATGAGCAGTTCTTC

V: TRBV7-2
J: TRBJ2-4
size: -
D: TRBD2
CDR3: CASSFRLAGGGIQYF
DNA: TGTGCCAGCAGCTTCCGACTAGCGGGGGGCGGCATTCAGTACTTC

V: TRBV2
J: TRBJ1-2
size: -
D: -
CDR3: CATIVRSYGYTF
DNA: TGTGCCACCATAGTAAGGAGCTATGGCTACACCTTC

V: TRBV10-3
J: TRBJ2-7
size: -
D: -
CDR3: CAISEPTSSVDGQYF
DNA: TGTGCCATCAGTGAACCGACTAGTTCGGTCGACGGGCAGTACTTC

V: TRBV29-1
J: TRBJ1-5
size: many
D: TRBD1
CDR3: CSAGGAEGQPQHF
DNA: TGCAGTGCAGGGGGCGCTGAGGGTCAGCCCCAGCATTTT

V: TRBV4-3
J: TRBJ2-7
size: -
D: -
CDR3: CASSPGDGTYEQYF
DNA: TGCGCCAGCAGCCCCGGGGACGGGACCTACGAGCAGTACTTC

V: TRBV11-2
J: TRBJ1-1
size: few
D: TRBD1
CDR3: CASSASRGRTEAFF
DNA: TGTGCCAGCAGCGCTTCGAGGGGGCGGACTGAAGCTTTCTTT

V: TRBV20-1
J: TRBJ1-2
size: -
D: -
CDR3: CSARALAGEPGYGYTF
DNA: TGCAGTGCCAGGGCATTGGCAGGGGAGCCCGGCTATGGCTACACCTTC

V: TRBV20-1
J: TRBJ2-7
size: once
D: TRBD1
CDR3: CSARGGTGVSYEQYF
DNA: TGCAGTGCTAGAGGGGGGACAGGGGTATCCTACGAGCAGTACTTC

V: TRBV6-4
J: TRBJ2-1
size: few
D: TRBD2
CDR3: CASSASSGDYNEQFF
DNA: TGTGCCAGCAGTGCTTCTAGCGGGGATTACAATGAGCAGTTCTTC

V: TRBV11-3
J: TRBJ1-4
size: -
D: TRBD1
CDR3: CASRQGRNEKLFF
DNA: TGTGCCAGCAGACAGGGGAGGAATGAAAAACTGTTTTTT

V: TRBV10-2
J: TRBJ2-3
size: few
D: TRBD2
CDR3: CASSVAGGGAGTDTQYF
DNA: TGCGCCAGCAGCGTTGCTGGCGGGGGGGCCGGTACAGATACGCAGTATTTT

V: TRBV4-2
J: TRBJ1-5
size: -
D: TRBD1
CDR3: CASSQALRTGDGNQPQHF
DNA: TGTGCCAGCAGCCAGGCGCTTCGGACAGGGGACGGCAATCAGCCCCAGCATTTT

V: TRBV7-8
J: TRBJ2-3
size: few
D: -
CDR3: CASSSTEEGWTDTQYF
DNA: TGTGCCAGCAGCTCTACAGAGGAGGGTTGGACAGATACGCAGTATTTT

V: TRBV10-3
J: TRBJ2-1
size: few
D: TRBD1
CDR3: CAISNTGTGIGNEQFF
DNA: TGTGCCATCAGTAATACCGGGACAGGGATCGGGAATGAGCAGTTCTTC

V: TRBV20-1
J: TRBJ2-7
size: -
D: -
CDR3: CSAEEVATYNEQYF
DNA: TGCAGTGCGGAGGAGGTGGCGACCTACAATGAGCAGTACTTC

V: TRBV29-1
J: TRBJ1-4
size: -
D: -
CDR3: CSGLNGDDEKLFF
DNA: TGCAGCGGTCTCAACGGGGATGATGAAAAACTGTTTTTT

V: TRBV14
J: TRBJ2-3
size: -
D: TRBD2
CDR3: CASSRLLEGTSGYTDTQYF
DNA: TGTGCCAGCAGCCGGCTGCTCGAAGGGACTAGCGGGTACACAGATACGCAGTATTTT

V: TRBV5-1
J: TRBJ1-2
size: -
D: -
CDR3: CASSAGQINYGYTF
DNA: TGCGCCAGCAGCGCCGGACAGATTAACTATGGCTACACCTTC

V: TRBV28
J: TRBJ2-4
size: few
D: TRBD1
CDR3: CASSTGTGGDAKNIQYF
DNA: TGTGCCAGCAGTACCGGGACAGGGGGCGACGCCAAAAACATTCAGTACTTC

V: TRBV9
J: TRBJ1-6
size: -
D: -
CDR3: CASSVADFSSPLHF
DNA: TGTGCCAGCAGCGTAGCCGACTTCTCATCACCCCTCCACTTT

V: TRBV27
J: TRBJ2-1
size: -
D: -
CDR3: CASQEGNRNEQFF
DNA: TGTGCCAGCCAAGAAGGTAACCGGAATGAGCAGTTCTTC

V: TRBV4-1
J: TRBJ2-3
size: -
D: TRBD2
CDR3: CASTRASGTSTDTQYF
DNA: TGCGCCAGCACCCGGGCTAGCGGCACAAGCACAGATACGCAGTATTTT

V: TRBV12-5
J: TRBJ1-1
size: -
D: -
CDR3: CASGFRGAGTEAFF
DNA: TGTGCTAGTGGTTTCAGGGGCGCAGGGACTGAAGCTTTCTTT

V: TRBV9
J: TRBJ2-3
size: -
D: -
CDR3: CVSSVVGSVGTDTQYF
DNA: TGTGTCAGCAGCGTAGTGGGTAGCGTCGGCACAGATACGCAGTATTTT

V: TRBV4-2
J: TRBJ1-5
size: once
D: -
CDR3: CASSPTDSPGQPQHF
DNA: TGTGCCAGCAGCCCGACCGACAGCCCCGGTCAGCCCCAGCATTTT